The TCR beta chain described here comes from a study of CD8 T cells in Susac syndrome. V dropped 5 bases and J dropped 2; count of bases not matched to a gene: 10. The CDR3 is 18 residues long. The V gene's germline CDR1 is SGHTA and CDR2 FQGNSA. cDNA came from about 0.5 to 1 ug RNA primed by random hexamers. TCRdb reanalysed the immunoSEQ multiplex PCR reads using MiXCR and keeps one entry per CDR3 protein. The sample includes 120,000 to 150,000 distinct CDR3 sequences, 94% seen only once; the top ten take 0.27%. A word on this clonotype: Antigen: not known.

Overall study results and limits: The study conceded that relatively few individuals underwent its TCR sequencing and HLA analysis.

V and J are TRBV7-2 and TRBJ2-3, with 13 bases matching TRBD2. This TCR was recovered from a human donor in good health. The material sequenced was CD8+ T cells from PBMCs. The CDR3 is CASSIRLAGGGATDTQYF. DNA of the CDR3: TGTGCCAGCAGCATCAGACTAGCGGGAGGTGGGGCCACAGATACGCAGTATTTT.